The rows below give T cell receptor beta chains drawn from one sample of a study of technical replicates of blood from four donors. Data came from immunoSEQ multiplex PCR; TCRdb stores just in-frame clones and leaves some out. The profile shows 45,000 to 60,000 clones, about 86% of them singletons. Sequenced: PBMCs. The receptors shown here come from a human donor in good health. Some clones in this sample may be carry-over from other donors' samples. Each CDR3 is given with its conserved first and last residue. Each record gives: V gene, J gene, clone size, D gene, CDR3 DNA, CDR3 protein. The D gene is left open where the match is weak. Part of the rows lack a size; the others show once, few, many or a class for expanded clones.

v_call: TRBV4-1; j_call: TRBJ1-4; clone_size: -; d_call: -; cdr3_nt: TGCGCCAGCAGCCAAGAATTCAGGGCTCCAACTAATGAAAAACTGTTTTTT; cdr3_aa: CASSQEFRAPTNEKLFF
v_call: TRBV4-1; j_call: TRBJ1-1; clone_size: -; d_call: -; cdr3_nt: TGCGCCAGCAGCCTCCGGGGGGGGGACACTGAAGCTTTCTTT; cdr3_aa: CASSLRGGDTEAFF
v_call: TRBV7-6; j_call: TRBJ2-3; clone_size: -; d_call: -; cdr3_nt: TGTGCCAGCAGCTTAACGTCGGGAGCTCCTGGGGATACGCAGTATTTT; cdr3_aa: CASSLTSGAPGDTQYF
v_call: TRBV7-3; j_call: TRBJ2-1; clone_size: -; d_call: -; cdr3_nt: TGTGCCAGCAGCCCCCGGACACTCGCCTACAATGAGCAGTTCTTC; cdr3_aa: CASSPRTLAYNEQFF
v_call: TRBV7-2; j_call: TRBJ2-1; clone_size: -; d_call: TRBD2; cdr3_nt: TGTGCCAGCAGCTTATACGTACGGGGGGGAAACAATGAGCAGTTCTTC; cdr3_aa: CASSLYVRGGNNEQFF
v_call: TRBV11-3; j_call: TRBJ2-6; clone_size: -; d_call: TRBD2; cdr3_nt: TGTGCCAGCAGCTATACGACTAGCGGGAGTGCTGGGGCCAACGTCCTGACTTTC; cdr3_aa: CASSYTTSGSAGANVLTF
v_call: TRBV11-2; j_call: TRBJ2-1; clone_size: -; d_call: -; cdr3_nt: TGTGCCAGCAGCCCAGGGCCCAGCCTATATCATGAGCAGTTCTTC; cdr3_aa: CASSPGPSLYHEQFF
v_call: TRBV11-2; j_call: TRBJ2-1; clone_size: -; d_call: TRBD1; cdr3_nt: TGTGCCAGCAGGACAGGGGGCCCCTACAATGAGCAGTTCTTC; cdr3_aa: CASRTGGPYNEQFF
v_call: TRBV18; j_call: TRBJ2-3; clone_size: -; d_call: -; cdr3_nt: TGTGCCAGCTCACCTTCCCAGGGGACAGATACGCAGTATTTT; cdr3_aa: CASSPSQGTDTQYF
v_call: TRBV5-6; j_call: TRBJ2-3; clone_size: -; d_call: -; cdr3_nt: TGTGCCAGCAGCTTCTACGGGAGCACAGATACGCAGTATTTT; cdr3_aa: CASSFYGSTDTQYF
v_call: TRBV5-1; j_call: TRBJ2-1; clone_size: once; d_call: -; cdr3_nt: TGCGCCAGCAGCTTGACGGGGGAGAACAATGAGCAGTTCTTC; cdr3_aa: CASSLTGENNEQFF
v_call: TRBV19; j_call: TRBJ1-5; clone_size: -; d_call: -; cdr3_nt: TGTGCCAGTAGTATAACGGGGATCCAGCCCCAGCATTTT; cdr3_aa: CASSITGIQPQHF
v_call: TRBV5-1; j_call: TRBJ2-2; clone_size: -; d_call: -; cdr3_nt: TGCGCCAGCAGGTTCCTGGCGGGGACTCTCGCCGGGGAGCTGTTTTTT; cdr3_aa: CASRFLAGTLAGELFF
v_call: TRBV2; j_call: TRBJ1-6; clone_size: -; d_call: -; cdr3_nt: TGTGCCAGCAGACTAAGCAGCGCCTATAATTCACCCCTCCACTTT; cdr3_aa: CASRLSSAYNSPLHF
v_call: TRBV30; j_call: TRBJ2-2; clone_size: -; d_call: TRBD1; cdr3_nt: TGTGCCTGGAGGCCCGGGACAGCGAAGAACACCGGGGAGCTGTTTTTT; cdr3_aa: CAWRPGTAKNTGELFF
v_call: TRBV5-1; j_call: TRBJ2-1; clone_size: -; d_call: TRBD2; cdr3_nt: TGCGCCAGCAGCGCCCTAGCGGGGGCCTACAATGAGCAGTTCTTC; cdr3_aa: CASSALAGAYNEQFF
v_call: TRBV15; j_call: TRBJ2-3; clone_size: -; d_call: TRBD2; cdr3_nt: TGTGCCACCAGCAGAGGACTAGCGGGGGGGCTAACAGATACGCAGTATTTT; cdr3_aa: CATSRGLAGGLTDTQYF
v_call: TRBV19; j_call: TRBJ2-7; clone_size: -; d_call: -; cdr3_nt: TGTGCCAGTAGTAATAGCGACTCCTACGAGCAGTACTTC; cdr3_aa: CASSNSDSYEQYF
v_call: TRBV9; j_call: TRBJ1-1; clone_size: many; d_call: -; cdr3_nt: TGTGCCAGCAGCGGAGACAGCCTCACTGAAGCTTTCTTT; cdr3_aa: CASSGDSLTEAFF
v_call: TRBV4-3; j_call: TRBJ1-5; clone_size: -; d_call: TRBD1; cdr3_nt: TGCGCCAGCAGCCAAGACAGGGGGCGAAATCAGCCCCAGCATTTT; cdr3_aa: CASSQDRGRNQPQHF
v_call: TRBV29-1; j_call: TRBJ1-2; clone_size: -; d_call: -; cdr3_nt: TGCAGCATCGAGAGAGCCGGCTACACCTTC; cdr3_aa: CSIERAGYTF
v_call: TRBV30; j_call: TRBJ2-1; clone_size: -; d_call: TRBD2; cdr3_nt: TGTGCCCCTGCCTCGAGGGGAGGGGTGGATGAGCAGTTCTTC; cdr3_aa: CAPASRGGVDEQFF
v_call: TRBV4-3; j_call: TRBJ2-3; clone_size: -; d_call: TRBD2; cdr3_nt: TGCGCCAGCAGCCAAGGCCGCGGGGGGAGGGCAGATACGCAGTATTTT; cdr3_aa: CASSQGRGGRADTQYF
v_call: TRBV2; j_call: TRBJ2-5; clone_size: -; d_call: -; cdr3_nt: TGTGCCAGCAGTGCAAATCAGGGTTGGGAGACCCAGTACTTC; cdr3_aa: CASSANQGWETQYF
v_call: TRBV6-1; j_call: TRBJ1-2; clone_size: -; d_call: -; cdr3_nt: TGTGCCAGCATCCCGACAGGTACCTATGGCTACACCTTC; cdr3_aa: CASIPTGTYGYTF
v_call: TRBV29-1; j_call: TRBJ1-4; clone_size: -; d_call: -; cdr3_nt: TGCAGCGTTGAACTAGGGGCAACTAATGAAAAACTGTTTTTT; cdr3_aa: CSVELGATNEKLFF
v_call: TRBV5-1; j_call: TRBJ2-5; clone_size: few; d_call: TRBD1; cdr3_nt: TGCGCCAGCAGGCGGGACAGGGGGCGCGGAGAGACCCAGTACTTC; cdr3_aa: CASRRDRGRGETQYF
v_call: TRBV7-6; j_call: TRBJ2-7; clone_size: -; d_call: TRBD1; cdr3_nt: TGTGCCAGCAGCTTAGTGGGACAGGGGGCGCAGCAGGTCGAGCAGTACTTC; cdr3_aa: CASSLVGQGAQQVEQYF
v_call: TRBV10-3; j_call: TRBJ2-7; clone_size: -; d_call: -; cdr3_nt: TGTGCCATCAGTGATGGTTTTGGGGCAGGGCCCTACGAGCAGTACTTC; cdr3_aa: CAISDGFGAGPYEQYF
v_call: TRBV7-8; j_call: TRBJ2-1; clone_size: -; d_call: TRBD2; cdr3_nt: TGTGCCAGCACCCTAGGACTAGCGGGGGGCTATTACAATGAGCAGTTCTTC; cdr3_aa: CASTLGLAGGYYNEQFF
v_call: TRBV7-9; j_call: TRBJ1-6; clone_size: -; d_call: -; cdr3_nt: TGTGCCAGCAGCTTGGAGGGACGGACGAATTCACCCCTCCACTTT; cdr3_aa: CASSLEGRTNSPLHF